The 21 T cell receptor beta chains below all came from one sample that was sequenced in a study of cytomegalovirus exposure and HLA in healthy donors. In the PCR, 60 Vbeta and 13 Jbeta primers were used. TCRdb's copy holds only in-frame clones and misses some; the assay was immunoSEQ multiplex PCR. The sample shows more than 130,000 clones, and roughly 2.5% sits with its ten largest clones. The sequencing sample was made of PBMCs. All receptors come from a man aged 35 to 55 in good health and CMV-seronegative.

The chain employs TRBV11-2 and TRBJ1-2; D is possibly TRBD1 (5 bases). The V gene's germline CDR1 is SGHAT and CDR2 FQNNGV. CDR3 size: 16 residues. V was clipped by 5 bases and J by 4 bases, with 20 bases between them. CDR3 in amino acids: CASSPARRQSFYGYTF. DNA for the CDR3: TGTGCCAGCAGCCCCGCAAGGAGACAGAGTTTCTATGGCTACACCTTC. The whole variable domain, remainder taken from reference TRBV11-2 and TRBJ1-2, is EAGVAQSPRYKIIEKRQSVAFWCNPISGHATLYWYQQILGQGPKLLIQFQNNGVVDDSQLPKDRFSAERLKGVDSTLKIQPAKLEDSAVYLCASSPARRQSFYGYTFGSGTRLTVV.

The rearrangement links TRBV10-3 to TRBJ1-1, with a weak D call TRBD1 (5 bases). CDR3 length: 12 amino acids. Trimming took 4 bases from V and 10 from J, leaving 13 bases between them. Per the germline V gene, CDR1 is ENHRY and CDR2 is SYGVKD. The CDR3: CAISGNEGLAFF. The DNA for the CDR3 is TGTGCCATCAGTGGAAACGAGGGACTAGCTTTCTTT.

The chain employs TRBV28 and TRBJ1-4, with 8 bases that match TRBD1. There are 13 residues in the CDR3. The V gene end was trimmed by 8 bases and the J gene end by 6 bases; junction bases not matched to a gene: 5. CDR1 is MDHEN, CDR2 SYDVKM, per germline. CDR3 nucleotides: TGTGCCAGCGTCGCAGGGGGCTATGAAAAACTGTTTTTT. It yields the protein CASVAGGYEKLFF.

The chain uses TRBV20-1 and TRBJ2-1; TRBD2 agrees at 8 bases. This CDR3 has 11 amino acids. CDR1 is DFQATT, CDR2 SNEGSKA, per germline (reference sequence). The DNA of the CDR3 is TGCAGCCCGGGGGGGCGCAATGAGCAGTTCTTC. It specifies CSPGGRNEQFF.

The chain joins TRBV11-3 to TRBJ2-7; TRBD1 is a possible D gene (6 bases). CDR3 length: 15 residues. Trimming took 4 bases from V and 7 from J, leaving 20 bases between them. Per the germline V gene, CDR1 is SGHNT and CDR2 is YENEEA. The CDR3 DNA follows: TGTGCCAGCAGCTCCCAAACAGGGAGCCCTAGGGAGCAGTACTTC. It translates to CASSSQTGSPREQYF.

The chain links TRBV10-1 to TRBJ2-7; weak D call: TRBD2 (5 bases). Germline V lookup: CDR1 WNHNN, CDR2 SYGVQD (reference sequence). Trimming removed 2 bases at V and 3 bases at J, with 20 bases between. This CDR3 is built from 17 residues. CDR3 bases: TGCGCCAGCAGTGAGGTTCGGGCTAGCTTAAGAGTCTACGAGCAGTACTTC. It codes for CASSEVRASLRVYEQYF.

CDR3 DNA: TGTGCCAGCAGCTCCGGGACAGGGGAGACGGAGACCCAGTACTTC. Its translation: CASSSGTGETETQYF. This chain links TRBV6-6 with TRBJ2-5; 10 nucleotides align to TRBD1. The CDR3 has 15 amino acids. Germline CDR1 is MNHNY and CDR2 is SVGAGI (reference sequence). Trimming at V came to 6 bases and at J to 5 bases, leaving 9 bases not matched to a gene.

Here the CDR3 reads CASSLVVSSYNEQFF. The CDR3 bases are TGCGCCAGCAGCTTGGTAGTTAGCTCCTACAATGAGCAGTTCTTC. The V call is TRBV5-1, the J call TRBJ2-1; D is unresolved. The ends were cut back, 0 bases at V and 0 bases at J, with 7 bases in the middle. This CDR3 spans 15 amino acids. Germline-derived CDR1 and CDR2 are SGHRS and YFSETQ.

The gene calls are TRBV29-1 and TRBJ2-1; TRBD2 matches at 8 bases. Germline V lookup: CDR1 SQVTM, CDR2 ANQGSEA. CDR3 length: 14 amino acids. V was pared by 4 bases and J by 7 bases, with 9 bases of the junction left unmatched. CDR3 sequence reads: CSVALAGRRNEQFF. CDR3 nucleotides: TGCAGCGTTGCTTTAGCGGGGAGGAGAAATGAGCAGTTCTTC.

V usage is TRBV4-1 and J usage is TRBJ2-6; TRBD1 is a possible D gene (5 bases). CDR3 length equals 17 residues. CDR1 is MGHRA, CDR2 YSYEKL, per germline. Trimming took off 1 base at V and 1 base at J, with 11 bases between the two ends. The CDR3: CASSQGPSGSGANVLTF. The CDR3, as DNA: TGCGCCAGCAGCCAAGGGCCCTCAGGGTCTGGGGCCAACGTCCTGACTTTC.

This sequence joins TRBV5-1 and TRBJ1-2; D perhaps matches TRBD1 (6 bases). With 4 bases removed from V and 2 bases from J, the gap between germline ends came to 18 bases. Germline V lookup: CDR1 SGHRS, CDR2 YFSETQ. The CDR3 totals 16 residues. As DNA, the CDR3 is TGCGCCAGCAGCGGGGGGGCGTCGGGACACAACTATGGCTACACCTTC. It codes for CASSGGASGHNYGYTF.

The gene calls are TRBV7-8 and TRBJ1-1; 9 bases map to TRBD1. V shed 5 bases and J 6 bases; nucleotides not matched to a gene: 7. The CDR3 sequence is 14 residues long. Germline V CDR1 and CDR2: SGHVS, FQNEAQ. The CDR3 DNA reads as TGTGCCAGCAGCCGGGACAGGGTTATCCCTGAAGCTTTCTTT. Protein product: CASSRDRVIPEAFF. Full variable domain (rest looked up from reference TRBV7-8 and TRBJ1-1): GAGVSQSPRYKVAKRGQDVALRCDPISGHVSLFWYQQALGQGPEFLTYFQNEAQLDKSGLPSDRFFAERPEGSVSTLKIQRTQQEDSAVYLCASSRDRVIPEAFFGQGTRLTVV.

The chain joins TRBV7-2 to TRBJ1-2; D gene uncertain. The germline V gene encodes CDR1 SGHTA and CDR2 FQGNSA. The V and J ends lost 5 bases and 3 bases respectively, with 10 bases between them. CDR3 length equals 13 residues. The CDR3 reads CASSPGSDYGYTF. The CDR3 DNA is TGTGCCAGCAGCCCGGGTTCAGACTATGGCTACACCTTC.

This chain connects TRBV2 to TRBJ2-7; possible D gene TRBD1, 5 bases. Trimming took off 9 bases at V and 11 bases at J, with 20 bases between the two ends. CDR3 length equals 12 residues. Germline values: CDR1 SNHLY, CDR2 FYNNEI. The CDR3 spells CASRQDTVDEYF. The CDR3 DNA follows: TGTGCCAGTCGCCAGGACACGGTTGACGAGTACTTC.

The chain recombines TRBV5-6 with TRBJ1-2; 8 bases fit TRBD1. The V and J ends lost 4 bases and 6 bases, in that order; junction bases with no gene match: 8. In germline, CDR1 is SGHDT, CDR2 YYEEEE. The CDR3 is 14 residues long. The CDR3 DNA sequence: TGTGCCAGCAGCCCGCCGACAGGGGCGGATGGCTACACCTTC. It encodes CASSPPTGADGYTF.

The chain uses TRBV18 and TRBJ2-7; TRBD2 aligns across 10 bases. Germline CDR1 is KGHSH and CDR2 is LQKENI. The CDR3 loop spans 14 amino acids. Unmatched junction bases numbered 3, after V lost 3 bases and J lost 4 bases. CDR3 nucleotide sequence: TGTGCCAGCTCACCGGGACTAGCGATGTACGAGCAGTACTTC. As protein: CASSPGLAMYEQYF.

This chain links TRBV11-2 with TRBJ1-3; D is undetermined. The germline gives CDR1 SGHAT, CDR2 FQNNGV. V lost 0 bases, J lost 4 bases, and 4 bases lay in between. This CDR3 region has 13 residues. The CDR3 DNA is TGTGCCAGCAGCTTAGAATCAGGAAACACCATATATTTT. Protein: CASSLESGNTIYF.

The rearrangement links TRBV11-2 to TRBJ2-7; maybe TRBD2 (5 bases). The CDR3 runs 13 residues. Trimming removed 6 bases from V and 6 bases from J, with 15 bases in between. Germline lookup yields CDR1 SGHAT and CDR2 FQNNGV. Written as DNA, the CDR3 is TGTGCCAGCAGTAAGGCGAGGGCTCGCGAGCAGTACTTC. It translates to CASSKARAREQYF.

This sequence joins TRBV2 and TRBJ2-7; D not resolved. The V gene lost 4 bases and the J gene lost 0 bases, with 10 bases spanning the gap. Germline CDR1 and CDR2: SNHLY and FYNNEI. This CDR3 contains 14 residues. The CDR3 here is CASSAHDNSYEQYF. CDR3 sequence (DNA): TGTGCCAGCAGTGCCCACGACAACTCCTACGAGCAGTACTTC.

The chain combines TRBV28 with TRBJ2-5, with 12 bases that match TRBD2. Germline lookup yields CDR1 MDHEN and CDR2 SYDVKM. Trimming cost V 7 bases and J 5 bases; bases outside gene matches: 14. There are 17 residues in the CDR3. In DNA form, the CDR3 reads TGTGCCAGCACCCTCACAAGGGCTAGCGGGGGGGCGGAGACCCAGTACTTC. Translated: CASTLTRASGGAETQYF.

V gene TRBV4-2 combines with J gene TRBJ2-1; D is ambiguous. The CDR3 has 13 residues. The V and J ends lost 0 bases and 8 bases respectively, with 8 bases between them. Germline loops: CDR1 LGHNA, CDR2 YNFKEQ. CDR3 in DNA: TGTGCCAGCAGCCAAGATCGTGAGTATGAGCAGTTCTTC. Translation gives CASSQDREYEQFF.